The T cell receptor beta chain described here comes from a study of blood T cells in healthy people across ages. Using a J-beta primer mix together with a sample-barcoded 5' primer, a second PCR was run for roughly 6 to 11 cycles. One entry per CDR3 protein, called by TCRdb with MiXCR from the 5' RACE reads. This table holds some 1,800,000 distinct CDR3 sequences, about 39% found once. The CDR3 is made up of 14 amino acids. CDR1 and CDR2 (germline): SEHNR, FQNEAQ (reference sequence). V was clipped by 5 bases and J by 7 bases; unmatched bases: 5. The clonotype originates from a human donor in good health. This chain uses TRBV7-9 with TRBJ1-4, with 9 bases that match TRBD1. Sequenced input: blood. CDR3 nucleotides: TGTGCCAGCAGCACGGGACAGGGATTTGAAAAACTGTTTTTT. The encoded protein is CASSTGQGFEKLFF.